Sequencing of this TCR beta chain was carried out in a study of blood T cell repertoires in COVID-19. TCRdb keeps only in-frame clones here, not all; method: immunoSEQ multiplex PCR. The sample includes about 260,000 clones, 80% to 95% of them seen just once. Germline-derived CDR1 and CDR2 are LNHDA and SQIVND (reference sequence). The CDR3 contains 14 residues. The trim removed 5 bases at V and 1 base at J, leaving 3 bases unmatched. Seattle-derived patients entered the study during active infection and were followed longitudinally. This TCR came from a person aged 18 to 30 with COVID-19, enrolled during active disease. V is TRBV19 and J is TRBJ2-7, with 9 bases fitting TRBD1. Sequencing was performed on peripheral blood. CDR3 DNA: TGTGCCAGTAGTTCCGGGACAGGGTCCTACGAGCAGTACTTC. This gives the protein CASSSGTGSYEQYF.